These T cell receptor beta chains were read from a single sample in a study of metastatic and nonmetastatic thyroid tumors. TCRdb recomputed clones from the PCR reads via MiXCR. The sample shows some 34,000 clones, approximately 15% of them seen only once. The sequenced sample consisted of blood. Receptor source: a female donor with papillary thyroid cancer or a benign thyroid nodule (not recorded which). Some clones in this sample may be carry-over from other donors' samples. CDR3s leave out the opening cysteine and the closing phenylalanine or tryptophan. Fields, in order: J gene, V gene, CDR3 protein.

J gene: TRBJ2-7
V gene: TRBV2
CDR3 protein: ARSSPGAAMREQY

J gene: TRBJ2-5
V gene: TRBV5-4
CDR3 protein: ASSLGDNPAETQY

J gene: TRBJ1-1
V gene: TRBV4-1
CDR3 protein: ASSQGSGRGGTEAF

J gene: TRBJ2-7
V gene: TRBV20-1
CDR3 protein: SAPDSGRAWEQY

J gene: TRBJ1-4
V gene: TRBV30
CDR3 protein: AWSQGAANEKLF

J gene: TRBJ2-3
V gene: TRBV6-1
CDR3 protein: ASSEQAGGQDTQY

J gene: TRBJ2-5
V gene: TRBV18
CDR3 protein: ASSPQETQY

J gene: TRBJ2-1
V gene: TRBV11-2
CDR3 protein: ASSRTGAGGNEQF

J gene: TRBJ2-1
V gene: TRBV6-6
CDR3 protein: ASSYQGLAGEGGEQF

J gene: TRBJ1-1
V gene: TRBV4-1
CDR3 protein: ASSQGFGMNTEAF

J gene: TRBJ2-2
V gene: TRBV5-1
CDR3 protein: ASQRTSANTGELF

J gene: TRBJ1-2
V gene: TRBV4-1
CDR3 protein: ASSQVGFGYT

J gene: TRBJ2-5
V gene: TRBV9
CDR3 protein: ASSARGSQETQY

J gene: TRBJ1-1
V gene: TRBV5-1
CDR3 protein: ASRTPGEFTEAF

J gene: TRBJ2-7
V gene: TRBV30
CDR3 protein: AWSAGARGLHEQY

J gene: TRBJ1-5
V gene: TRBV6-1
CDR3 protein: ASSEAERLPNQPQH

J gene: TRBJ1-6
V gene: TRBV7-6
CDR3 protein: TSSLKGVEHNSPLH